A single T cell receptor (beta chain) is shown here with its context. Its antigen is still unknown. The conserved final phenylalanine or tryptophan is absent from the CDR3, which likely points to a read error. Germline loops: CDR1 ENHRY, CDR2 SYGVKD. Trimming took 6 bases from V and 0 from J, leaving 9 bases between them. The CDR3 contains 13 residues. TCRdb called the reads again in MiXCR, with one record for every CDR3 protein. The sample has fewer than 550,000 distinct CDR3 sequences; approximately 15% are singletons. The record originates from a study of T cell repertoires in cytomegalovirus infection. The wider study: An indication of both CMV infection and matching HLA type came from public TCR beta signatures. General observations from the study: The study found HLA-C-restricted CMV-specific TCR beta clonotypes dominating the ex vivo response. There were carriers of CMV plus the relevant HLA, and cumulative public TCR beta family frequency identified them.

The origin of this receptor is a human donor in good health (CMV status not recorded). Some clones in this sample may be carry-over from other donors' samples. Sequencing input: CD8+ T cells from PBMCs. This chain joins TRBV10-3 and TRBJ2-7; D is undetermined. The CDR3 sequence is CAIRPDGSYEQYL. Written as DNA, the CDR3 is TGTGCCATCAGACCTGACGGCTCCTACGAGCAGTACTTA.